This T cell receptor (beta chain) was obtained from a study of blood T cell repertoires in COVID-19. Study background: COVID-19 samples collected from the United States, Italy and Spain covered acute and convalescent phases.

Clones were read by immunoSEQ multiplex PCR, and TCRdb kept only the in-frame ones, dropping some. Of hundreds of thousands of clones in the sample, approximately 91% were seen once. The CDR3 length is 13 residues. Trimming removed 4 bases at V and 5 bases at J, with 9 bases between. Germline-derived CDR1 and CDR2 are ENHRY and SYGVKD. J is TRBJ1-5 and V is TRBV10-3; D is perhaps TRBD1 (6 bases). The sample was peripheral blood. This sequence originates from a woman aged 40 to 49 who had recovered from COVID-19. CDR3 region: CAISVEGDQPQHF. DNA of the CDR3: TGTGCCATCAGTGTAGAGGGGGATCAGCCCCAGCATTTT.